Below are 16 T cell receptor beta chains sequenced from a single sample in a study of OX40 agonist ivuxolimab in advanced cancers. Generated by immunoSEQ multiplex PCR, the TCRdb table keeps only in-frame clones and is missing some. The table has around 60,000 clones, 79% seen once. The sample was CD4+ or CD8+ T cells sorted from blood, taken in a trial of the OX40 agonist ivuxolimab. The receptor set was obtained from an adult with an advanced solid tumor such as melanoma, head and neck, liver or kidney cancer.

This clone was detected only a few times. The genes are TRBV6-5 and TRBJ2-5; D unclear. Germline V gives CDR1 MNHEY, CDR2 SVGAGI. Trimming left V 0 bases short and J 3 bases short, with 2 bases between. The length of the CDR3 is 12 residues. In DNA form, the CDR3 reads TGTGCCAGCAGTTACTCGGAAGAGACCCAGTACTTC. Protein: CASSYSEETQYF.

The V and J genes are TRBV7-9 and TRBJ2-5, with unresolved D. The CDR3 sequence is 16 residues long. Trimming shortened V by 7 bases and J by 7 bases, and 25 bases separated the two germline ends. Looked up from germline, CDR1 is SEHNR and CDR2 is FQNEAQ (reference sequence). The CDR3 DNA follows: TGTGCCAGCAACGACATATCCGGGCTCGATGTGGGGACCCAGTACTTC. It specifies CASNDISGLDVGTQYF.

The chain combines TRBV28 with TRBJ2-3; 12 bases are shared with TRBD2. The J segment lost 2 bases and the V segment lost 1 base, leaving 4 bases of the junction unmatched. The CDR3 is 17 amino acids. Per the germline V gene, CDR1 is MDHEN and CDR2 is SYDVKM. The CDR3 spells CASSLFRTSGNTDTQYF. CDR3 bases: TGTGCCAGCAGTTTATTCCGGACTAGCGGGAACACAGATACGCAGTATTTT.

The J gene is TRBJ2-5, the V gene TRBV5-4, with 12 bases lining up with TRBD2. Germline CDR1 is SGHNT and CDR2 is YYREEE (reference sequence). Trimming removed 0 bases from V and 5 bases from J; junction bases left unmatched: 5. The CDR3 length is 16 residues. The CDR3 DNA reads as TGTGCCAGCAGCTTGGGACTAGCGGGAGTAGGTGAGACCCAGTACTTC. As protein: CASSLGLAGVGETQYF.

CDR3 nucleotides: TGTGCCAGCAGCTTATATGCAGGCTTTAATGGTGACAAAAACATTCAGTACTTC. It encodes CASSLYAGFNGDKNIQYF. The chain is built from TRBV7-3 and TRBJ2-4, with D hard to call. Between the trimmed V and J ends, which lost 2 bases and 3 bases, there was a span of 20 bases. The CDR3 runs to 18 residues. Germline CDR1 reads SGHTA; CDR2 reads FQGTGA.

CDR3 sequence reads: CASSHEQFF. DNA of the CDR3: TGCGCCAGCAGCCATGAGCAGTTCTTC. J is TRBJ2-1 and V is TRBV4-3, with no clear D. The CDR3 is made up of 9 amino acids. Trimming shortened V by 3 bases and J by 9 bases, and 0 bases separated the two germline ends. The germline V gene encodes CDR1 LGHNA and CDR2 YSLEER.

The chain recombines TRBV30 with TRBJ2-7; 7 nucleotides match TRBD1. Germline lookup yields CDR1 GTSNPN and CDR2 SVGIG (reference sequence). CDR3 length equals 13 residues. The junction had 9 bases not matched to a gene; V was cut back by 5 bases and J by 5 bases. CDR3 in amino acids: CAWLDREWDEQYF. DNA of the CDR3: TGTGCCTGGTTAGACAGGGAGTGGGACGAGCAGTACTTC.

This clone appeared a single time. The V call is TRBV19, the J call TRBJ2-7; tentatively, D is TRBD2 (6 bases). The CDR3 consists of 14 residues. V was shortened by 6 bases and J by 3 bases, with 15 bases between the two germline ends. Germline assignment: CDR1 LNHDA and CDR2 SQIVND (reference sequence). The DNA of the CDR3 is TGTGCCAGTAGCGGGACCGGGAGCGACTACGAGCAGTACTTC. The encoded protein is CASSGTGSDYEQYF.

The V call is TRBV6-5, the J call TRBJ1-1, with D perhaps TRBD1 (5 bases). Germline assignment: CDR1 MNHEY and CDR2 SVGAGI. This CDR3 is built from 15 residues. V was cut by 0 bases and J by 4 bases, with 12 bases left in between. This CDR3 reads CASSYSGGVATEAFF. The CDR3 DNA reads as TGTGCCAGCAGTTACTCAGGAGGGGTGGCCACTGAAGCTTTCTTT.

This clone was recorded a few times. The chain recombines TRBV19 with TRBJ2-3; possible D gene TRBD2, 5 bases. The CDR3 spans 14 residues. V lost 0 bases to trimming and J lost 5 bases, with 9 bases between them. Looked up from germline, CDR1 is LNHDA and CDR2 is SQIVND (reference sequence). CDR3 nucleotide sequence: TGTGCCAGTAGTATAGAGGTTCGGGGAGATACGCAGTATTTT. Amino acids: CASSIEVRGDTQYF.

This clone was recorded only once. The chain employs TRBV7-2 and TRBJ1-1, with unresolved D. Germline CDR1 SGHTA, CDR2 FQGNSA. Trimming left V 1 base short and J 2 bases short, with 5 bases between. The CDR3 loop spans 13 amino acids. CDR3 protein: CASSLEPNTEAFF. The CDR3, as DNA: TGTGCCAGCAGCTTAGAACCAAACACTGAAGCTTTCTTT.

The chain combines TRBV6-4 with TRBJ1-1; possible D gene TRBD1, 6 bases. Germline CDR1 is MRHNA and CDR2 is SNTAGT. Trimming took off 5 bases at V and 5 bases at J, with 15 bases between the two ends. The CDR3 totals 14 residues. The CDR3 region is CASSYPTDRTEAFF. The CDR3 bases are TGTGCCAGCAGTTACCCTACGGACAGAACTGAAGCTTTCTTT.

The rearrangement uses TRBV5-5 and TRBJ2-2; 13 bases map to TRBD2. Germline trimming cut 1 base from V and 6 bases from J; bases unmatched to any gene: 9. The CDR3 covers 18 residues. Germline loops: CDR1 SGHKS, CDR2 YYEKEE (reference sequence). The chain's CDR3 is CASSLRLAGGYGAGELFF. CDR3 DNA: TGTGCCAGCAGCTTGCGACTAGCGGGGGGTTACGGGGCCGGGGAGCTGTTTTTT.

This rearrangement joins TRBV27 to TRBJ1-1; TRBD1 matches 7 bases. The V segment lost 6 bases and the J segment 5 bases; nucleotides outside the gene matches: 9. Germline CDR1 is MNHEY and CDR2 is SMNVEV (reference sequence). The CDR3 has 14 amino acids. The CDR3 sequence: CASRPTGLVTEAFF. The DNA for the CDR3 is TGTGCCAGCAGACCGACAGGGCTGGTTACTGAAGCTTTCTTT.

This chain joins TRBV5-6 and TRBJ2-7; D perhaps matches TRBD1 (6 bases). Between the trimmed V and J ends, which lost 2 bases and 6 bases, there was a span of 9 bases. This CDR3 contains 12 residues. CDR1 and CDR2 (germline): SGHDT, YYEEEE. Written as DNA, the CDR3 is TGTGCCAGCAGCTTCACAGGGCGCGAGCAGTACTTC. Its translation: CASSFTGREQYF. The complete variable domain, with remaining parts taken from reference TRBV5-6 and TRBJ2-7, reads DAGVTQSPTHLIKTRGQQVTLRCSPKSGHDTVSWYQQALGQGPQFIFQYYEEEERQRGNFPDRFSGHQFPNYSSELNVNALLLGDSALYLCASSFTGREQYFGPGTRLTVT.

This clone was seen just once. This chain uses TRBV6-6 with TRBJ2-2; D unresolved. Germline V gene sequence: CDR1 MNHNY, CDR2 SVGAGI (reference sequence). This CDR3 has 15 amino acids. Between the trimmed V and J ends, which lost 5 bases and 4 bases, there was a span of 14 bases. CDR3 loop: CASSAPGVFTGELFF. In DNA, the CDR3 is TGTGCCAGCAGTGCCCCAGGAGTTTTCACCGGGGAGCTGTTTTTT.